This T cell receptor beta chain is drawn from a study of beta chain features in type 1 diabetes. Study summary: Examination covered almost 110,000,000 sorted cells spanning all samples. Study-wide points: Here, the possible influence of HLA type (on TCRB rearrangement) remained unresolved.

Each of the CD4+ naive, central memory, regulatory and stem cell-like memory populations was sorted via CD45RO/CCR7/CD25/CD127/CD95/CD27. CDR3 length equals 16 residues. The V end was cut by 0 bases, the J end by 2 bases, with 8 bases between. Per germline, CDR1 MNHNS and CDR2 SASEGT. As concerns this clone: The target antigen is unknown.

TCRB transcripts that were expressed got sequenced, as all of the isolated RNA had been reverse transcribed. Measured with immunoSEQ multiplex PCR; TCRdb has only the in-frame clones, and not every one. The sample gives around 430,000 clones, approximately 30% of which show up once; around 0.065% is in the top ten. Specimen: naive CD4+ T cells from blood. The genes are TRBV6-1 and TRBJ2-6; D possibly corresponds to TRBD1 (5 bases). This receptor was identified in a man younger than 35 in good health. Written as DNA, the CDR3 is TGTGCCAGCAGTGAAGCGGGGCAGGCTGGGGCCAACGTCCTGACTTTC. Its protein product is CASSEAGQAGANVLTF.